Below, 29 T cell receptor beta chains from the same sample are listed, as sequenced in a study of T cells in Graves' hyperthyroidism and ophthalmopathy. RNA transcripts gave rise to amplified TCR beta CDR3 regions. TCR CDR3 underwent first-round RT-PCR with the HTBI primer set. TCRdb independently ran MiXCR on the multiplex PCR reads; one entry per CDR3 protein. The table lists fewer than 400,000 distinct CDR3 sequences, approximately 14% of them singletons, with roughly a quarter in the top ten. The sequenced sample consisted of blood. The receptors come from a woman under 30 with Graves' hyperthyroidism that later progressed to Graves' ophthalmopathy.

This clonotype was counted many times. The chain joins TRBV7-6 to TRBJ2-7; TRBD2 agrees at 8 bases. The CDR3 spans 15 residues. Germline-derived CDR1 and CDR2 are SGHVS and FNYEAQ. With V trimmed by 3 bases and J by 4 bases, 8 bases remained unmatched. For the CDR3, the DNA is TGTGCCAGCAGCTTCGCCGGGACTAGTGAATACGAGCAGTACTTC. This encodes CASSFAGTSEYEQYF.

The CDR3 spells CASRNRGTSYEQYF. CDR3 bases: TGTGCCAGCAGAAACAGGGGGACTTCCTACGAGCAGTACTTC. The gene calls are TRBV6-1 and TRBJ2-7; 8 bases fit TRBD1. The V gene end was trimmed by 6 bases and the J gene end by 1 base; junction bases not matched to a gene: 5. Germline V lookup: CDR1 MNHNS, CDR2 SASEGT. This CDR3 is 14 amino acids long.

This chain links TRBV27 with TRBJ2-1; 9 nucleotides line up with TRBD1. The V gene end was trimmed by 6 bases and the J gene end by 4 bases; junction bases not matched to a gene: 7. Germline values: CDR1 MNHEY, CDR2 SMNVEV (reference sequence). There are 15 residues in the CDR3. CDR3 sequence: CASRTYRGQYNEQFF. The CDR3 DNA sequence: TGTGCCAGCAGGACCTACAGGGGGCAGTACAATGAGCAGTTCTTC.

This clonotype turned up a few times. The rearrangement links TRBV7-8 to TRBJ1-2; D gene unclear. Deletions cut 0 bases from V and 8 bases from J, with 16 bases between. This CDR3 contains 15 residues. The germline V gene has CDR1 SGHVS and CDR2 FQNEAQ. The CDR3 reads CASSLASALMRGYTF. The CDR3 DNA sequence: TGTGCCAGCAGCTTAGCTAGTGCGTTGATGAGGGGCTACACCTTC.

Concerning this clonotype itself: This could be a read error, since a much larger clone is one nucleotide away. The chain employs TRBV20-1 and TRBJ2-7; D uncertain. CDR1 DFQATT and CDR2 SNEGSKA come from the germline V gene (reference sequence). The CDR3 is made up of 13 amino acids. The CDR3 nucleotides are TGCAGTGCTGGCGATGACGGATCCTACGAGCTGTACTTC. It specifies CSAGDDGSYELYF.

This clonotype was seen ten or more times. CDR3 amino acids: CASSYSSSGKDTGELFF. The CDR3 DNA is TGTGCCAGCAGTTACTCGAGCAGCGGGAAGGACACCGGGGAGCTGTTTTTT. V and J are TRBV6-5 and TRBJ2-2, with 7 bases identical to TRBD2. This CDR3 has 17 amino acids. Germline V gene sequence: CDR1 MNHEY, CDR2 SVGAGI. Losses at the gene ends were 0 bases for V and 3 bases for J; bases not matched to a gene: 7.

This clonotype was seen a single time. Just one base apart from a much larger clone, this may be a read error. The chain combines TRBV6-1 with TRBJ1-5; D might be TRBD1 (5 bases). Germline V CDR1 and CDR2: MNHNS, SASEGT. Trimming removed 6 bases from V and 4 bases from J, with 13 bases in between. CDR3 length equals 14 residues. The CDR3 nucleotides read TGTGCCAGCAGCCGGGGGTTCAGGAATCAGCCCCAGCATTTT. Protein: CASSRGFRNQPQHF.

This clonotype was seen only a few times. The V call is TRBV28, the J call TRBJ2-1; D ambiguous. This CDR3 has 16 residues. Trimming removed 3 bases at V and 0 bases at J, with 12 bases between. The germline V gene encodes CDR1 MDHEN and CDR2 SYDVKM. CDR3 coding DNA: TGTGCCAGCAGTTTCCCCCTCCTTGGCTCCTACAATGAGCAGTTCTTC. Its translation: CASSFPLLGSYNEQFF.

This clonotype was counted only a few times. The chain has TRBV27 and TRBJ2-3, with D perhaps matching TRBD1 or TRBD2 (5 bases each). V was trimmed by 10 bases and J by 6 bases, leaving 11 bases between them. The germline V gene encodes CDR1 MNHEY and CDR2 SMNVEV (reference sequence). The length of the CDR3 is 11 residues. Here the CDR3 reads CATGTFDTQYF. The CDR3 DNA is TGTGCCACAGGGACCTTCGATACGCAGTATTTT.

This clonotype was observed a handful of times. The chain recombines TRBV6-1 with TRBJ1-2; weak D call: TRBD1 (6 bases). Germline-derived CDR1 and CDR2 are MNHNS and SASEGT. CDR3 size: 15 residues. V lost 6 bases, J lost 0 bases, and 14 bases lay in between. CDR3 sequence reads: CASSSRDTPNYGYTF. CDR3 nucleotides: TGTGCCAGCAGCTCCCGGGACACCCCTAACTATGGCTACACCTTC.

The chain has TRBV6-5 and TRBJ2-2; TRBD2 agrees at 11 bases. CDR3 size: 16 residues. V shed 1 base and J 7 bases; nucleotides not matched to a gene: 5. Germline lookup yields CDR1 MNHEY and CDR2 SVGAGI. The CDR3 DNA reads TGTGCCAGCAGTTACTGGCTAGCGGGAGGAGGCGGGGAGCTGTTTTTT. It yields the protein CASSYWLAGGGGELFF.

This clonotype has ten or more counts. The V gene is TRBV7-8, the J gene TRBJ2-3; D is tentatively TRBD1 or TRBD2 (6 bases each). The germline V gene has CDR1 SGHVS and CDR2 FQNEAQ. The ends were cut back, 1 base at V and 8 bases at J, with 16 bases in the middle. The CDR3 covers 15 residues. The CDR3 spells CASSLERWGAGTQYF. In nucleotides, the CDR3 is TGTGCCAGCAGCTTAGAGCGGTGGGGGGCCGGTACGCAGTATTTT.

The chain couples TRBV28 to TRBJ2-1, with 8 bases matching TRBD2. The CDR3 contains 16 residues. Trimming took 6 bases from V and 3 from J; bases not matched to a gene: 10. Germline assignment: CDR1 MDHEN and CDR2 SYDVKM. CDR3 sequence: CASRSQREYLYNEQFF. For the CDR3, the DNA is TGTGCCAGCAGGTCGCAGCGGGAGTATCTCTACAATGAGCAGTTCTTC.

This clonotype appeared many times. The rearrangement joins TRBV28 to TRBJ1-5; a possible D gene is TRBD1 (6 bases). Trimming removed 5 bases from V and 7 bases from J, with 21 bases in between. The length of the CDR3 is 16 residues. Germline V lookup: CDR1 MDHEN, CDR2 SYDVKM. CDR3 coding DNA: TGTGCCAGCAGTCCCCTTACCCCGGACAGTACGCAGCCCCAGCATTTT. Translating gives CASSPLTPDSTQPQHF.

In this sample, this clonotype turned up a few times. The rearrangement uses TRBV4-2 and TRBJ2-3, with D unresolved. The CDR3 is 13 amino acids. Trimming took off 1 base at V and 4 bases at J, with 6 bases between the two ends. Germline V CDR1 and CDR2: LGHNA, YNFKEQ. CDR3 in amino acids: CASSQGNADTQYF. CDR3 sequence (DNA): TGTGCCAGCAGCCAAGGGAACGCAGATACGCAGTATTTT.

This clonotype was observed many times. The chain couples TRBV14 to TRBJ2-1, with a weak D call TRBD1 (6 bases). Germline V lookup: CDR1 SGHDN, CDR2 FVKESK. V was cut by 0 bases and J by 8 bases, with 17 bases left in between. The CDR3 is made up of 16 amino acids. Here the CDR3 reads CASSQDFWVAGDEQFF. The CDR3 bases are TGTGCCAGCAGCCAAGACTTCTGGGTGGCAGGGGATGAGCAGTTCTTC.

Only a few counts were recorded for this clonotype. The V gene is TRBV11-3, the J gene TRBJ1-5, with 7 bases aligning to TRBD1. The CDR3 has 15 amino acids. V shed 4 bases and J 7 bases; nucleotides not matched to a gene: 10. Germline V gene data show CDR1 as SGHNT and CDR2 as YENEEA. DNA for the CDR3: TGTGCCAGCAGCTACACATCAGGGGGTTGGCAGCCCCAGCATTTT. This translates into CASSYTSGGWQPQHF.

At least ten counts were recorded for this clonotype. The chain combines TRBV11-2 with TRBJ2-2, with D possibly matching TRBD1 (5 bases). The CDR3 length is 17 residues. Germline CDR1 reads SGHAT; CDR2 reads FQNNGV. V was shortened by 2 bases and J by 0 bases, with 13 bases between the two germline ends. The CDR3 region has the DNA TGTGCCAGCAGCTTATACTGGGGCCAGACGAACACCGGGGAGCTGTTTTTT. Protein: CASSLYWGQTNTGELFF.

The chain combines TRBV5-4 with TRBJ2-1; 10 nucleotides align to TRBD2. The better agreement between TRBJ2-7 and the DNA end casts doubt on the J call. Germline V gene data show CDR1 as SGHNT and CDR2 as YYREEE (reference sequence). The CDR3 extends over 15 amino acids. The CDR3 DNA reads TGTGCCAGCAGAACACTAGCGGGAAACTACAATGAGCAGTACTTC. Translation: CASRTLAGNYNEQYF.

This clonotype was seen at least ten times. This chain uses TRBV7-9 with TRBJ2-2, with D perhaps given as TRBD1 or TRBD2 (6 bases each). The V end was cut by 4 bases, the J end by 5 bases, with 14 bases between. In germline, CDR1 is SEHNR, CDR2 FQNEAQ (reference sequence). The CDR3 consists of 15 residues. The CDR3 nucleotides read TGTGCCAGCAGCTCTGGGGGCGCGGGGACCGGGGAGCTGTTTTTT. Its translation is CASSSGGAGTGELFF.

The table lists this clonotype with many counts. The chain uses TRBV2 and TRBJ1-1; 7 bases fit TRBD1. The CDR3 length is 13 residues. CDR1 and CDR2 from the germline V gene are SNHLY and FYNNEI. Trimming at V came to 8 bases and at J to 4 bases, leaving 7 bases not matched to a gene. CDR3 residues: CASAQQGSTEAFF. The CDR3 nucleotides read TGTGCCAGCGCCCAACAGGGGAGCACTGAAGCTTTCTTT.

The rearrangement joins TRBV2 to TRBJ2-3; 10 nucleotides align to TRBD2. The germline V gene has CDR1 SNHLY and CDR2 FYNNEI. This CDR3 region has 18 residues. Germline trimming cut 6 bases from V and 2 bases from J; bases unmatched to any gene: 14. The CDR3 loop reads CASRRSGGAGFDTDTQYF. CDR3 nucleotides: TGTGCCAGCAGGAGGAGCGGGGGGGCCGGTTTCGACACAGATACGCAGTATTTT. Combining the CDR3 with reference TRBV2 and TRBJ2-3 gives the whole variable domain EPEVTQTPSHQVTQMGQEVILRCVPISNHLYFYWYRQILGQKVEFLVSFYNNEISEKSEIFDDQFSVERPDGSNFTLKIRSTKLEDSAMYFCASRRSGGAGFDTDTQYFGPGTRLTVL.

The V gene is TRBV5-5, the J gene TRBJ1-1, with D possibly being TRBD1 (5 bases). V was cut by 4 bases and J by 1 base, with 20 bases left in between. Germline V CDR1 and CDR2: SGHKS, YYEKEE (reference sequence). CDR3 length equals 17 residues. CDR3: CASSKGPTFRGNTEAFF. The DNA of the CDR3 is TGTGCCAGCAGCAAGGGACCGACCTTTAGAGGGAACACTGAAGCTTTCTTT. Based on the CDR3 plus reference TRBV5-5 and TRBJ1-1, the full variable domain is DAGVTQSPTHLIKTRGQQVTLRCSPISGHKSVSWYQQVLGQGPQFIFQYYEKEERGRGNFPDRFSARQFPNYSSELNVNALLLGDSALYLCASSKGPTFRGNTEAFFGQGTRLTVV.

V gene TRBV20-1 combines with J gene TRBJ1-5; the D gene is possibly TRBD1 (6 bases). V gave up 4 bases and J gave up 3 bases, with 16 bases separating them. Germline CDR1 DFQATT, CDR2 SNEGSKA (reference sequence). The CDR3 is made up of 15 amino acids. In DNA, the CDR3 is TGCAGTGCTACCGCCCGGGGGGGGCTCAATCAGCCCCAGCATTTT. Translation gives CSATARGGLNQPQHF.

This clonotype showed up many times. J is TRBJ1-1 and V is TRBV28; weak D call: TRBD1 (5 bases). The germline CDR1 and CDR2 sequences are MDHEN and SYDVKM. V was pared by 1 base and J by 10 bases, with 10 bases between. This CDR3 spans 12 amino acids. Here the CDR3 reads CASSLFQGGAFF. CDR3 nucleotide sequence: TGTGCCAGCAGTTTATTTCAGGGAGGAGCTTTCTTT. Full variable domain (rest looked up from reference TRBV28 and TRBJ1-1): DVKVTQSSRYLVKRTGEKVFLECVQDMDHENMFWYRQDPGLGLRLIYFSYDVKMKEKGDIPEGYSVSREKKERFSLILESASTNQTSMYLCASSLFQGGAFFGQGTRLTVV.

This clonotype came up many times. The gene calls are TRBV2 and TRBJ2-1; 9 bases align to TRBD1. CDR1 SNHLY and CDR2 FYNNEI come from the germline V gene. This CDR3 contains 13 residues. V lost 9 bases, J lost 6 bases, and 6 bases stayed unmatched. The CDR3 DNA follows: TGTGCCAGTCCGGGACAGGGCTCCAATGAGCAGTTCTTC. It yields the protein CASPGQGSNEQFF.

This clonotype was detected a few times. V is TRBV5-1 and J is TRBJ1-1; possibly TRBD1 for D (6 bases). The V end was cut by 4 bases, the J end by 1 base, with 14 bases between. This CDR3 contains 15 residues. Germline assignment: CDR1 SGHRS and CDR2 YFSETQ. The CDR3 DNA sequence: TGCGCCAGCAGCGGGGGCGGGGGGCAGAACACTGAAGCTTTCTTT. Residues: CASSGGGGQNTEAFF.

This clonotype was seen more than once but under ten times. The gene calls are TRBV6-1 and TRBJ1-2; TRBD1 might be the D (5 bases). This CDR3 is built from 15 residues. The V end was cut by 6 bases, the J end by 4 bases, with 18 bases between. Germline V gene lookup returns CDR1 MNHNS and CDR2 SASEGT. The CDR3, as DNA: TGTGCCAGCAGCTCCCCGGGAGGGGTCGGCTATGGCTACACCTTC. Its protein product is CASSSPGGVGYGYTF.

In this sample, this clonotype turned up a few times. The chain joins TRBV6-1 to TRBJ2-5; 8 bases are a match to TRBD2. The CDR3 extends over 16 amino acids. The trim removed 6 bases at V and 5 bases at J, leaving 14 bases unmatched. Germline-derived CDR1 and CDR2 are MNHNS and SASEGT. For the CDR3, the DNA is TGTGCCAGCAGCCAAACGGGGGGGCTCGTCAATGAGACCCAGTACTTC. It is translated as CASSQTGGLVNETQYF.